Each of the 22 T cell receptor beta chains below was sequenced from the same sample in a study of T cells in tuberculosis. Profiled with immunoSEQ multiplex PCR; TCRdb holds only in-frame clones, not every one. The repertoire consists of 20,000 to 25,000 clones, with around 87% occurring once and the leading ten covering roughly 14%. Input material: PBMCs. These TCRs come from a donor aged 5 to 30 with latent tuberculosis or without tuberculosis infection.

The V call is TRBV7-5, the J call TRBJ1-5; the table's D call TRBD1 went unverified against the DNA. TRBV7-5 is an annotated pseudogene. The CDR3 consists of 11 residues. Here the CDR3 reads CAVRVNQPQHF. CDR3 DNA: TGTGCCGTCAGGGTCAATCAGCCCCAGCATTTT.

The CDR3 here is CASSRTGARTEAFF. The CDR3 DNA sequence: TGTGCCAGCAGCCGGACAGGGGCACGGACTGAAGCTTTCTTT. This rearrangement joins TRBV7-8 to TRBJ1-1; 9 bases map to TRBD1. The CDR3 totals 14 residues. Germline loops: CDR1 SGHVS, CDR2 FQNEAQ. The junction had 6 bases not matched to a gene; V was cut back by 5 bases and J by 5 bases.

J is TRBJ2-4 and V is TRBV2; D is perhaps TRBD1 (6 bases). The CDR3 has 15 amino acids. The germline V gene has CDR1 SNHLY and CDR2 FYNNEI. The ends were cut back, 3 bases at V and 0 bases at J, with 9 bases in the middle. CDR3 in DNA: TGTGCCAGCAGTGAGCAGGGGTTAGCCAAAAACATTCAGTACTTC. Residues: CASSEQGLAKNIQYF.

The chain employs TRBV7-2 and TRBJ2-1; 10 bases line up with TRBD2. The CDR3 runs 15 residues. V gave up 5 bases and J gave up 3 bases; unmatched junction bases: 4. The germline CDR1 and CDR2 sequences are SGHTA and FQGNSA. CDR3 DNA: TGTGCCAGCAGCCCGCAGCGGGGGGGCTACAATGAGCAGTTCTTC. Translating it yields CASSPQRGGYNEQFF.

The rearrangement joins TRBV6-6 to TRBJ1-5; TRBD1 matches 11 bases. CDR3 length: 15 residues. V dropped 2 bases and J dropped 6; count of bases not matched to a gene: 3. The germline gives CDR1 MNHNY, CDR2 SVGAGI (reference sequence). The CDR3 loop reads CASSYGGTGGQPQHF. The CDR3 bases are TGTGCCAGCAGTTACGGCGGGACAGGGGGTCAGCCCCAGCATTTT.

CDR3 DNA: TGTGCCAGCAGCTTGGGGGGGACAGGGGCCTTCGGAGAGTACTTC. This translates into CASSLGGTGAFGEYF. V gene TRBV5-4 combines with J gene TRBJ2-7; 10 nucleotides agree with TRBD1. The CDR3 runs 15 residues. Germline V CDR1 and CDR2: SGHNT, YYREEE (reference sequence). The junction had 11 bases not matched to a gene; V was cut back by 0 bases and J by 11 bases.

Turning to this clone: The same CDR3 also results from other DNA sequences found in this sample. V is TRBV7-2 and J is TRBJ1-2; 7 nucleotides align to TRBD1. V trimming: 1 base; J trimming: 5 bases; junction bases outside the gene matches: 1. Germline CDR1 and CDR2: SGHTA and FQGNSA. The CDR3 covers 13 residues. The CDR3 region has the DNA TGTGCCAGCAGCTTAGGACAGGGTTATGGCTACACCTTC. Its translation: CASSLGQGYGYTF.

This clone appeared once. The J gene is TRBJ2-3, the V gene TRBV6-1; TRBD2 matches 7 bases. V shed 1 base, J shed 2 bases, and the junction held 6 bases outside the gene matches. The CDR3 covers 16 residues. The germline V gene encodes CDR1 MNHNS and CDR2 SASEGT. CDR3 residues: CASSEDPSGPTDTQYF. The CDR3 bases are TGTGCCAGCAGTGAAGATCCTAGCGGACCCACAGATACGCAGTATTTT.

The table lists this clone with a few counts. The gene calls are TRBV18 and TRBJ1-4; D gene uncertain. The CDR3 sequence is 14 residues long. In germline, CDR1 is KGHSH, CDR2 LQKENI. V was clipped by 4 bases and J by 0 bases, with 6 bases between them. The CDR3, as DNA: TGTGCCAGCTCACGTAGCGCAACTAATGAAAAACTGTTTTTT. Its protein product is CASSRSATNEKLFF. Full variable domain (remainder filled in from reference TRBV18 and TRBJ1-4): NAGVMQNPRHLVRRRGQEARLRCSPMKGHSHVYWYRQLPEEGLKFMVYLQKENIIDESGMPKERFSAEFPKEGPSILRIQQVVRGDSAAYFCASSRSATNEKLFFGSGTQLSVL.

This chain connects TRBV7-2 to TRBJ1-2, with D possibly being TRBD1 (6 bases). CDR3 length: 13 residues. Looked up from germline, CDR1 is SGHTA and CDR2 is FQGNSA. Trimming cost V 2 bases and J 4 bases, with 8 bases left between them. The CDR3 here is CASSLQGSYGYTF. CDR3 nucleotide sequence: TGTGCCAGCAGCTTACAGGGGAGCTATGGCTACACCTTC.

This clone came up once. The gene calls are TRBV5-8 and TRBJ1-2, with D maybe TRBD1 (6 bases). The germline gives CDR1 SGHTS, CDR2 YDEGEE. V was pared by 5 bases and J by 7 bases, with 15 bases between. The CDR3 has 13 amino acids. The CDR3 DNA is TGTGCCAGCAGTCCCGCTGTAGGGGGTGGCTACACCTTC. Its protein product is CASSPAVGGGYTF.

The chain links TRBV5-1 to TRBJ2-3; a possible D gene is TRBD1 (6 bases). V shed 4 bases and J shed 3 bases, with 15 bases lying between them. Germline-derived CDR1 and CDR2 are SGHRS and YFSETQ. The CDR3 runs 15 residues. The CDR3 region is CASSPGTGLTDTQYF. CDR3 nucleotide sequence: TGCGCCAGCAGCCCAGGCACAGGGCTGACAGATACGCAGTATTTT.

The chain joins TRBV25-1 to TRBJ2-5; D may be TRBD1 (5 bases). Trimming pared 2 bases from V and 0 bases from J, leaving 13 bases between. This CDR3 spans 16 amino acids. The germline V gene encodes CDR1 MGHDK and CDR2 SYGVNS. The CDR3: CASSESRPGYQETQYF. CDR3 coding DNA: TGTGCCAGCAGTGAAAGTCGGCCAGGGTACCAAGAGACCCAGTACTTC.

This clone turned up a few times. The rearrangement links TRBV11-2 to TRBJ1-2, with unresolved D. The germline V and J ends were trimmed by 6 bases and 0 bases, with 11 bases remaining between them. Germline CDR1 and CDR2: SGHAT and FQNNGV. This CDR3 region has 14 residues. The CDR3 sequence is CASRSIQSNYGYTF. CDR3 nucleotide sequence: TGTGCCAGCAGGTCGATCCAGTCTAACTATGGCTACACCTTC.

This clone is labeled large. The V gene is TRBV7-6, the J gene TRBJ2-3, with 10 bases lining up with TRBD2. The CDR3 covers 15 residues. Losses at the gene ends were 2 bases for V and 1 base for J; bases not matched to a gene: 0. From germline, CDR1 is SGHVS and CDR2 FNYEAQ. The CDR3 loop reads CASSLLAGGTDTQYF. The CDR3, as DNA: TGTGCCAGCAGCTTACTAGCGGGGGGCACAGATACGCAGTATTTT.

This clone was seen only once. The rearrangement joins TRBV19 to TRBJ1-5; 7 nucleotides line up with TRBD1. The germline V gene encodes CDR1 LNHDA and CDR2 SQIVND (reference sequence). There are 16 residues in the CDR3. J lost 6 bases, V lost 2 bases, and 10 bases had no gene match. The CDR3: CASSITGQGVGQPQHF. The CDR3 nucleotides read TGTGCCAGTAGTATAACGGGTCAGGGGGTGGGTCAGCCCCAGCATTTT.

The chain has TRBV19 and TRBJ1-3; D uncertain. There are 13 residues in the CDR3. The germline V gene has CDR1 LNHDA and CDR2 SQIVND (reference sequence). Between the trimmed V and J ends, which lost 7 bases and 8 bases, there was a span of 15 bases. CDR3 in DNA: TGTGCCAGTACCTCGCAGAGGTTCGACACCATATATTTT. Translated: CASTSQRFDTIYF.

The CDR3 loop is CASSYPEQGEPLHF. The DNA of the CDR3 is TGTGCCAGCAGCTACCCGGAACAGGGGGAACCCCTCCACTTT. V and J are TRBV11-2 and TRBJ1-6, with 8 bases matching TRBD1. V trimming: 4 bases; J trimming: 12 bases; junction bases outside the gene matches: 8. The CDR3 has 14 residues. From germline, CDR1 is SGHAT and CDR2 FQNNGV. Combining the CDR3 with reference TRBV11-2 and TRBJ1-6 gives the whole variable domain EAGVAQSPRYKIIEKRQSVAFWCNPISGHATLYWYQQILGQGPKLLIQFQNNGVVDDSQLPKDRFSAERLKGVDSTLKIQPAKLEDSAVYLCASSYPEQGEPLHFGNGTRLTVT.

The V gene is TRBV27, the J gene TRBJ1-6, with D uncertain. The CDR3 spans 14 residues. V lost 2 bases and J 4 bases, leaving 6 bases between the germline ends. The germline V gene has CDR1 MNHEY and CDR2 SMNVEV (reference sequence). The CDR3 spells CASSLTAYNSPLHF. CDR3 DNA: TGTGCCAGCAGTTTAACTGCATATAATTCACCCCTCCACTTT.

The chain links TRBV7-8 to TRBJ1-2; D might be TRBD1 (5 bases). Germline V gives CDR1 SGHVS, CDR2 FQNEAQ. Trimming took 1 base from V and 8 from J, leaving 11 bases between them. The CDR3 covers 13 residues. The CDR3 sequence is CASSLDGGFGYTF. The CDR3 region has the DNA TGTGCCAGCAGCTTAGACGGGGGATTCGGCTACACCTTC.

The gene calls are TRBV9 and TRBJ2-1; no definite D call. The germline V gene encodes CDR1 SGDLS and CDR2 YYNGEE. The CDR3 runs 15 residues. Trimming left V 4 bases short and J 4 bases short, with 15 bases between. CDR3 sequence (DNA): TGTGCCAGCAGCACCGACTCCCCGGGTTACAATGAGCAGTTCTTC. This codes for CASSTDSPGYNEQFF.

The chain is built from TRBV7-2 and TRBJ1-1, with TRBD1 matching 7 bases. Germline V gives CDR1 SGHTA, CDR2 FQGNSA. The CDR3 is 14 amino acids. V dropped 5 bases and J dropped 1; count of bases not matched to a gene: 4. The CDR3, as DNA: TGTGCCAGCAGCCCCGGGACAGCGAACACTGAAGCTTTCTTT. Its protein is CASSPGTANTEAFF.